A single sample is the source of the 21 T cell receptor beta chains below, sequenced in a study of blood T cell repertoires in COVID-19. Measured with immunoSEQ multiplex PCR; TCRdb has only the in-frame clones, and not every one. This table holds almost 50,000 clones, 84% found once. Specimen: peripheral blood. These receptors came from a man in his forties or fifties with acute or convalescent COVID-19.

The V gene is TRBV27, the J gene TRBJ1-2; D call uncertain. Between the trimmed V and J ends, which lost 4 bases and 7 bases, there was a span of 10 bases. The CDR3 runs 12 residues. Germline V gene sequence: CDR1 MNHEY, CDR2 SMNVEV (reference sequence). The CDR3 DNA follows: TGTGCCAGCAGTTCTAGTACTTCTGGCTACACCTTC. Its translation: CASSSSTSGYTF.

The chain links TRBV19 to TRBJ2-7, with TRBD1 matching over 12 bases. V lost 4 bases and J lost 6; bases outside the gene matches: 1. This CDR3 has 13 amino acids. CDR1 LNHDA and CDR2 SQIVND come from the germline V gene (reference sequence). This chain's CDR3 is CASSRDRGREQYF. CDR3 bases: TGTGCCAGTAGTAGGGACAGGGGGCGCGAGCAGTACTTC.

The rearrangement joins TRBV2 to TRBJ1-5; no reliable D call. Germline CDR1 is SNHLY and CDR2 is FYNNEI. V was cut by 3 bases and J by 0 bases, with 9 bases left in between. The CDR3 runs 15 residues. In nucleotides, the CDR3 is TGTGCCAGCAGTGAGGGCAGTCATAGCAATCAGCCCCAGCATTTT. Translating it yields CASSEGSHSNQPQHF.

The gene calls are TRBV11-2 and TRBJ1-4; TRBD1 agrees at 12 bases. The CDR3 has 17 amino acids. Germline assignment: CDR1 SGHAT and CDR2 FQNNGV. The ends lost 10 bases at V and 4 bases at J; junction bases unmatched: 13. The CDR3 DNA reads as TGTGCCACTAACTCCGGGACAGGGGGCGCCGGTAATGAAAAACTGTTTTTT. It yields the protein CATNSGTGGAGNEKLFF.

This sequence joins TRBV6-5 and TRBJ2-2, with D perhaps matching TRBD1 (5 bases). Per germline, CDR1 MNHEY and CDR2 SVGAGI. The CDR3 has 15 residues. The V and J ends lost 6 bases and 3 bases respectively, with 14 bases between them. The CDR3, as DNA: TGTGCCAGCAGCCCCGACAGACGGTACACCGGGGAGCTGTTTTTT. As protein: CASSPDRRYTGELFF.

CDR3 residues: CASYAQGENSPLHF. The CDR3 DNA sequence: TGTGCCAGCTATGCACAGGGCGAGAATTCACCCCTCCACTTT. The genes are TRBV6-5 and TRBJ1-6; D may be TRBD1 (6 bases). Trimming removed 8 bases at V and 7 bases at J, with 15 bases between. This CDR3 is 14 amino acids long. The germline V gene encodes CDR1 MNHEY and CDR2 SVGAGI.

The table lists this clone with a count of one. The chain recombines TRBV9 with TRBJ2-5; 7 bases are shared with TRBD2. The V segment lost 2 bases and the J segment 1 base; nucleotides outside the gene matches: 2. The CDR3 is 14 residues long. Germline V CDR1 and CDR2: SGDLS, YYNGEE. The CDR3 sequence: CASSVGGIQETQYF. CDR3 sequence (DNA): TGTGCCAGCAGCGTCGGGGGGATCCAAGAGACCCAGTACTTC.

CDR3 in amino acids: CASSLTGQGNNQPQHF. CDR3 DNA sequence: TGTGCCAGCTCACTGACGGGACAGGGGAACAATCAGCCCCAGCATTTT. The chain has TRBV18 and TRBJ1-5, with TRBD1 identical over 10 bases. Germline CDR1 KGHSH, CDR2 LQKENI. Trimming took 4 bases from V and 3 from J; bases not matched to a gene: 6. This CDR3 comprises 16 residues.

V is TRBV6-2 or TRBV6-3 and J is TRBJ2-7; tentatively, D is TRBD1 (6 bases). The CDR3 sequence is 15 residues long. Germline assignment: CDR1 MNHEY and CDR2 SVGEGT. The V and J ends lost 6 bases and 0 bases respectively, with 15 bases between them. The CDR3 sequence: CASSLTGFSSYEQYF. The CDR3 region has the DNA TGTGCCAGCAGCTTGACAGGTTTTAGCTCCTACGAGCAGTACTTC.

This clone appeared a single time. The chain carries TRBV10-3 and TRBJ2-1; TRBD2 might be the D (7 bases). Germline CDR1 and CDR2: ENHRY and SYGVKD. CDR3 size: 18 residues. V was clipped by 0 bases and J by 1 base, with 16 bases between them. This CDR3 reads CAISESGSGGHSYNEQFF. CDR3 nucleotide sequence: TGTGCCATCAGTGAGTCAGGGTCGGGGGGCCATTCCTACAATGAGCAGTTCTTC.

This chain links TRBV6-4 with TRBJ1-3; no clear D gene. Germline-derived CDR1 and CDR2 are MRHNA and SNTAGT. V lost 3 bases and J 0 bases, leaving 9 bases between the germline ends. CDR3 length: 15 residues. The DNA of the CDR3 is TGTGCCAGCAGTGAAGATGAGAGCTCTGGAAACACCATATATTTT. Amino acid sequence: CASSEDESSGNTIYF.

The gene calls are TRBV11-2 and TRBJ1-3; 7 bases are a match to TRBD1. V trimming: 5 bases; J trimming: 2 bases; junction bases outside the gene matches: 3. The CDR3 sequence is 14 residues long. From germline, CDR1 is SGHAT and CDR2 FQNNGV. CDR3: CASSHRGTGNTIYF. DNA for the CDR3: TGTGCCAGCAGCCACAGGGGAACTGGAAACACCATATATTTT.

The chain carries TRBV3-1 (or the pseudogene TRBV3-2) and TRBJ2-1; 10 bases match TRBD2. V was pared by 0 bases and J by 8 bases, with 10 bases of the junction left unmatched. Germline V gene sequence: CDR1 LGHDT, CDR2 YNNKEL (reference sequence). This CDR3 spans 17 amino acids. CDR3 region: CASSQDKKREGRDEQFF. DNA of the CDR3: TGTGCCAGCAGCCAAGATAAGAAGCGGGAGGGCCGTGATGAGCAGTTCTTC.

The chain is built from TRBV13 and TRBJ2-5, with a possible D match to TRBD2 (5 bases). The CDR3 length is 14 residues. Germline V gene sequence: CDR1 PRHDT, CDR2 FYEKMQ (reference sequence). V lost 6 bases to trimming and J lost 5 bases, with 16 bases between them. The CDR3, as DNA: TGTGCCAGCAGATCAGGAGGAGGCTATGAGACCCAGTACTTC. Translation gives CASRSGGGYETQYF.

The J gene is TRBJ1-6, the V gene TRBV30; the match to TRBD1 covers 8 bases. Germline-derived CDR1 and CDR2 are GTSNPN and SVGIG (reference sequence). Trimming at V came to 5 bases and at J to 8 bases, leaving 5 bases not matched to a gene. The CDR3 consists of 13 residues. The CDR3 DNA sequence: TGTGCCTGGTTGACAGGGGCCGATTCACCCCTCCACTTT. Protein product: CAWLTGADSPLHF.

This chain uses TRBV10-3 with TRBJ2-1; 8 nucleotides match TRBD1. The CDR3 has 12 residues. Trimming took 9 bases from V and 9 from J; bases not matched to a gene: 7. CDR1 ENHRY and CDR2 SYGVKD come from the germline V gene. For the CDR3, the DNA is TGTGCCATAACAGGGGGAAGCGGTGAGCAGTTCTTC. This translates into CAITGGSGEQFF.

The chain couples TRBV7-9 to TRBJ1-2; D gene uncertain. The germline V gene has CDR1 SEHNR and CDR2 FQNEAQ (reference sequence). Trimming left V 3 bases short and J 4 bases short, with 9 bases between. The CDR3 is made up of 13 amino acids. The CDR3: CASSFGPAYGYTF. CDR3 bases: TGTGCCAGCAGCTTTGGGCCTGCCTATGGCTACACCTTC.

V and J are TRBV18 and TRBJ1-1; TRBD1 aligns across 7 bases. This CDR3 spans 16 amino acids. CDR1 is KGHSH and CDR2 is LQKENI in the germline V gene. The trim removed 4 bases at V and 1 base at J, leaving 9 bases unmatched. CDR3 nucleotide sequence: TGTGCCAGCTCACAACGACGACAGGGAGGGAACACTGAAGCTTTCTTT. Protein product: CASSQRRQGGNTEAFF. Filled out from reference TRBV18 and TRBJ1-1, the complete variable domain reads NAGVMQNPRHLVRRRGQEARLRCSPMKGHSHVYWYRQLPEEGLKFMVYLQKENIIDESGMPKERFSAEFPKEGPSILRIQQVVRGDSAAYFCASSQRRQGGNTEAFFGQGTRLTVV.

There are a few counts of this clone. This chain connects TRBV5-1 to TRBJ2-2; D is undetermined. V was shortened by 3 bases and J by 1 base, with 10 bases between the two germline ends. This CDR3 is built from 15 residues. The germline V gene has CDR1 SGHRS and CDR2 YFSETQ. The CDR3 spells CASSSGSKNTGELFF. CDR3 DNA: TGCGCCAGCAGCTCCGGGTCGAAGAACACCGGGGAGCTGTTTTTT.

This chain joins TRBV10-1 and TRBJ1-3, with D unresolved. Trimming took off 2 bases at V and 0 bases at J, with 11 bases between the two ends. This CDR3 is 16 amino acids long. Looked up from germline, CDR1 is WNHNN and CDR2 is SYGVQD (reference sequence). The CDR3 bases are TGCGCCAGCAGTGAGGCGACGTTAGCCTCTGGAAACACCATATATTTT. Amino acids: CASSEATLASGNTIYF.

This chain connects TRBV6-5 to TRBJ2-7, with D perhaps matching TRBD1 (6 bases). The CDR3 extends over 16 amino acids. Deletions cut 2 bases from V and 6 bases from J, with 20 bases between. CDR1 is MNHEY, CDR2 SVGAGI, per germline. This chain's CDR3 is CASSYTDSGPPLEQYF. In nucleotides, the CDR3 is TGTGCCAGCAGTTACACGGACAGCGGACCCCCCCTCGAGCAGTACTTC.